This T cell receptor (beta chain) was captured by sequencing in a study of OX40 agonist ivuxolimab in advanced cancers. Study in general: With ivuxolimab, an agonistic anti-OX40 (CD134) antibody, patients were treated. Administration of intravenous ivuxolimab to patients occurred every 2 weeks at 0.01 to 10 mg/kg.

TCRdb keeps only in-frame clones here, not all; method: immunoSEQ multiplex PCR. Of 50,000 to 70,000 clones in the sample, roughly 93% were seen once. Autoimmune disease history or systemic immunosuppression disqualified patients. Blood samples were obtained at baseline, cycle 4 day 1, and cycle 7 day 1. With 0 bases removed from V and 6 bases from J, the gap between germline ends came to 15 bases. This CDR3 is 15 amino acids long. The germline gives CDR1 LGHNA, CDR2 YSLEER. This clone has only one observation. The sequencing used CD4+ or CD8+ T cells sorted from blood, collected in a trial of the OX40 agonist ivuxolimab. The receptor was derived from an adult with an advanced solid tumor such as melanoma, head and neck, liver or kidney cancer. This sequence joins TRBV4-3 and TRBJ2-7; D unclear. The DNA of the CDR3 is TGCGCCAGCAGCCAAGATGTGTTAGTAAGGAGCGAGCAGTACTTC. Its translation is CASSQDVLVRSEQYF.